These 2 T cell receptor beta chains came from one sample sequenced in a study of CD8+ T cells in alopecia areata. Extraction and reverse transcription of RNA yielded cDNA as the sequencing template. The table came from immunoSEQ multiplex PCR; TCRdb's copy has only in-frame clones and leaves some out. The sample includes roughly 120,000 clones, around 64% of them seen just once. Material: CD4+ T cells sorted from blood. These receptors originate from a human donor in good health.

About this clone: Mismatch with germline at one junction end may stem from a read error. The chain joins TRBV6-1 to TRBJ1-5; TRBD1 is a possible D gene (6 bases). This CDR3 has 15 amino acids. Germline V lookup: CDR1 MNHNS, CDR2 SASEGT. The CDR3 loop is CASGEAGHSNQPQHF. DNA of the CDR3: TGTGCCAGCGGTGAGGCGGGACATAGCAATCAGCCCCAGCATTTT.

The chain links TRBV4-3 to TRBJ2-2, with 8 bases identical to TRBD2. Germline V lookup: CDR1 LGHNA, CDR2 YSLEER. This CDR3 contains 15 residues. With 6 bases clipped from V and 6 bases from J, the junction kept 9 bases outside the gene matches. The CDR3 sequence: CASRGTGGYAGELFF. The CDR3 DNA is TGCGCCAGCAGGGGGACGGGGGGGTACGCCGGGGAGCTGTTTTTT.